A selection of T cell receptor beta chains follows, all from one sample in a study of naive and memory T cell subsets. TCRdb passed the UMI-ligation and nested PCR reads through MiXCR, listing each CDR3 protein once. This table holds around 110,000 distinct CDR3 sequences, 35% to 40% found once. Sequencing was performed on central memory CD4+ T cells from blood. These receptors all come from a human donor in good health. The CDR3 runs from the conserved cysteine through the conserved F or W. The D gene is left open where the match is weak. For some rows the clone size is stated as once, few or many, or as a class when expanded; others skip it.

>TRBV7-2|TRBJ1-2|NA|NA
CASSLRANYGYTF
TGTGCCAGCAGCCTAAGAGCTAACTATGGCTACACCTTC
>TRBV3-1|TRBJ1-3|TRBD1|NA
CASSPRTGLDTIYF
TGTGCCAGCAGCCCCCGGACAGGGTTGGACACCATATATTTT
>TRBV18|TRBJ2-5|TRBD1|few
CASSSGTVEQETQYF
TGTGCCAGCTCCTCCGGGACAGTCGAACAAGAGACCCAGTACTTC
>TRBV7-6|TRBJ2-7|NA|NA
CASSLISASYEQYF
TGTGCCAGCAGCTTAATATCAGCTTCCTACGAGCAGTACTTC
>TRBV30|TRBJ1-1|NA|few
CAWSRAGERAFF
TGTGCCTGGAGTAGGGCAGGGGAAAGAGCTTTCTTT
>TRBV7-3|TRBJ2-3|TRBD2|NA
CASSLVPSGSADTQYF
TGTGCCAGCAGCTTAGTCCCTAGCGGGAGTGCAGATACGCAGTATTTT
>TRBV20-1|TRBJ2-7|NA|many
CSARIVSGTVDFYEQYF
TGCAGTGCTAGGATTGTAAGCGGGACAGTAGATTTTTACGAGCAGTACTTC
>TRBV3-1|TRBJ1-5|NA|NA
CASSQEDRPQHF
TGTGCCAGCAGCCAAGAAGATCGGCCCCAGCATTTT
>TRBV10-3|TRBJ2-1|TRBD2|few
CAISGTSGPYNEQFF
TGTGCCATCAGCGGGACTAGCGGGCCTTACAATGAGCAGTTCTTC
>TRBV5-4|TRBJ2-1|NA|few
CASSFRTEQNEQFF
TGTGCCAGCAGCTTTCGGACGGAGCAAAATGAGCAGTTCTTC
>TRBV24-1|TRBJ1-1|NA|many
CATSDSGLRTEAFF
TGTGCCACCAGTGATTCAGGTTTAAGGACTGAAGCTTTCTTT
>TRBV20-1|TRBJ2-3|NA|NA
CSARQGTDTQYF
TGCAGTGCTAGACAGGGGACAGATACGCAGTATTTT
>TRBV28|TRBJ2-7|NA|NA
CASTGTSYEQYF
TGTGCCAGCACGGGGACGTCCTACGAGCAGTACTTC
>TRBV12-3/TRBV12-4|TRBJ2-1|TRBD1|NA
CASYPGTVYNEQFF
TGTGCCTCATACCCCGGGACAGTTTACAATGAGCAGTTCTTC
>TRBV18|TRBJ1-4|TRBD1|NA
CASSGTVAEKLFF
TGTGCCAGCTCTGGGACAGTGGCGGAAAAACTGTTTTTT